A selection of T cell receptor beta chains follows, all from one sample in a study of cytomegalovirus exposure and HLA in healthy donors. Generated by immunoSEQ multiplex PCR, the TCRdb table keeps only in-frame clones and is missing some. The sample has approximately 150,000 clones; approximately 79% are singletons. What was sequenced was PBMCs. These TCRs come from a woman aged 25 to 39 in good health and CMV-seronegative. CDR3s include the opening cysteine and the closing phenylalanine or tryptophan. D genes are given only for firm matches. The size entry is marked missing in some rows and otherwise reads once, few, many or a size class.

CDR3 protein	CDR3 DNA	V gene	J gene	D gene	clone size
CASSPGAGGPTEQFF	TGCGCCAGCAGCCCCGGAGCGGGAGGGCCCACTGAGCAGTTCTTC	TRBV5-1	TRBJ2-1	TRBD2	.
CASSSRDRVRGYTF	TGTGCCAGCAGCTCCCGGGACAGGGTCAGGGGCTACACCTTC	TRBV7-8	TRBJ1-2	TRBD1	.
CASSQDRGQQETQYF	TGCGCCAGCAGCCAAGACAGGGGACAGCAAGAGACCCAGTACTTC	TRBV4-3	TRBJ2-5	TRBD1	once
CASSERAQGTQYF	TGTGCCAGCAGCGAGCGGGCCCAGGGTACGCAGTATTTT	TRBV7-9	TRBJ2-3	.	.
CASSLITGEQYF	TGTGCCAGCAGCCTAATAACGGGAGAGCAGTACTTC	TRBV7-9	TRBJ2-5	.	once
CAWSGSGETQYF	TGTGCCTGGAGCGGGAGCGGAGAGACCCAGTACTTC	TRBV30	TRBJ2-5	.	few
CASGPGHPIF	TGTGCCAGCGGTCCGGGACATCCTATCTTC	TRBV2	TRBJ2-1	.	few
CASSPGTVQETQYF	TGTGCCAGCAGTCCAGGGACAGTCCAAGAGACCCAGTACTTC	TRBV13	TRBJ2-5	TRBD1	.
CASSLTQGAQETQYF	TGCGCCAGCAGCTTGACGCAGGGGGCTCAAGAGACCCAGTACTTC	TRBV5-1	TRBJ2-5	TRBD1	.
CASSLALVSTDTQYF	TGCGCCAGCAGCTTGGCACTAGTGAGTACAGATACGCAGTATTTT	TRBV5-1	TRBJ2-3	.	.
CASSWNALASGGTDTQYF	TGCGCCAGCAGCTGGAACGCCTTGGCTAGCGGGGGCACAGATACGCAGTATTTT	TRBV5-1	TRBJ2-3	TRBD2	.
CASSLGRLAGAGTQYF	TGTGCCAGCAGCTTAGGCCGACTAGCGGGAGCGGGGACCCAGTACTTC	TRBV11-2	TRBJ2-5	TRBD2	.
CASSLTSGGAAYNEQFF	TGTGCCAGCAGCCTTACTAGCGGGGGGGCCGCCTACAATGAGCAGTTCTTC	TRBV9	TRBJ2-1	TRBD2	.
CASSPDSANYGYTF	TGTGCCAGCAGCCCTGACAGCGCTAACTATGGCTACACCTTC	TRBV9	TRBJ1-2	.	.
CASSYSGTSGTGELFF	TGTGCCAGCAGTTACTCAGGGACTAGCGGCACCGGGGAGCTGTTTTTT	TRBV6-5	TRBJ2-2	TRBD2	.
CASSHPDRQPQHF	TGCGCCAGCAGTCACCCCGACAGGCAGCCCCAGCATTTT	TRBV23-1	TRBJ1-5	.	.
CASSLLPTNEKLFF	TGTGCCAGCAGCCTACTACCAACTAATGAAAAACTGTTTTTT	TRBV6-1	TRBJ1-4	.	few
CASSSPYAGVSEQYF	TGTGCCAGTAGTTCCCCGTACGCGGGAGTGAGCGAGCAGTACTTC	TRBV19	TRBJ2-7	TRBD2	.
CASSGRTSGGAGEQFF	TGTGCCAGTAGTGGGCGGACTAGCGGGGGGGCAGGGGAGCAGTTCTTC	TRBV19	TRBJ2-1	TRBD2	.
CASSQSGSGLNTDTQYF	TGCGCCAGCAGCCAATCTGGATCGGGACTTAACACAGATACGCAGTATTTT	TRBV4-1	TRBJ2-3	.	.